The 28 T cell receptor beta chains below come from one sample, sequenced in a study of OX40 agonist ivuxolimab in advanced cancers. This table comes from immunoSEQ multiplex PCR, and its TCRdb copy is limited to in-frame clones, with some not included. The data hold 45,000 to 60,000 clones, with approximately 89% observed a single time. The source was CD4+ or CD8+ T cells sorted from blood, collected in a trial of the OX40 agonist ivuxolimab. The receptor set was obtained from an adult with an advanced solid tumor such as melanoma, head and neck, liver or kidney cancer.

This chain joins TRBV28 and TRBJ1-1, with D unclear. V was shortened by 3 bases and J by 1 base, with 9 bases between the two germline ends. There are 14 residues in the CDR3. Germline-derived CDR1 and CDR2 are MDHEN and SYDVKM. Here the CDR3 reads CASSFVPRNTEAFF. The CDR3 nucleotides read TGTGCCAGCAGTTTCGTCCCGAGGAACACTGAAGCTTTCTTT.

The CDR3 sequence: CATSREPFSTDTQYF. Written as DNA, the CDR3 is TGTGCCACCAGCAGAGAGCCTTTTAGCACAGATACGCAGTATTTT. J is TRBJ2-3 and V is TRBV15, with unresolved D. The V gene's germline CDR1 is LNHNV and CDR2 YYDKDF (reference sequence). Trimming removed 0 bases from V and 0 bases from J, with 7 bases in between. The length of the CDR3 is 15 residues.

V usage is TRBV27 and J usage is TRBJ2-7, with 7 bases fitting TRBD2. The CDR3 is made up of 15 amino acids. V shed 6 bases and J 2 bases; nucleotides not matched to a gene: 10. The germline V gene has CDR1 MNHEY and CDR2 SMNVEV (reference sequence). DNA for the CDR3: TGTGCCAGCAGCCCGCTAGCGGATCAACCCTACGAGCAGTACTTC. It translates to CASSPLADQPYEQYF.

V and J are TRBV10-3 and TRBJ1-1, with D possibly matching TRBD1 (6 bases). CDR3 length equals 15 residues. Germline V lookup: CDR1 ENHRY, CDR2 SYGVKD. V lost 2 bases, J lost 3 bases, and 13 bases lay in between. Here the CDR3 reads CAISEPGAYDTEAFF. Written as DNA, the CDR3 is TGTGCCATCAGTGAGCCAGGGGCATACGACACTGAAGCTTTCTTT.

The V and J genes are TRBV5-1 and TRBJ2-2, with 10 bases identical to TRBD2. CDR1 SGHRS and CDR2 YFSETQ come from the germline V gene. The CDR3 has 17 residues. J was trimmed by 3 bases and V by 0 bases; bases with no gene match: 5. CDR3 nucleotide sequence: TGCGCCAGCAGCTTGGGTGCTAGCGGGGGATACACCGGGGAGCTGTTTTTT. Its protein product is CASSLGASGGYTGELFF.

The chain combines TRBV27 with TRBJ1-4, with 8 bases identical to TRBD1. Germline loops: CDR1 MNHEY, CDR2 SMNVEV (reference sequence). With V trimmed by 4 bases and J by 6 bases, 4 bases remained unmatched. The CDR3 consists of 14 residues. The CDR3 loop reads CASSSTGDYEKLFF. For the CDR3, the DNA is TGTGCCAGCAGTTCGACAGGGGACTATGAAAAACTGTTTTTT.

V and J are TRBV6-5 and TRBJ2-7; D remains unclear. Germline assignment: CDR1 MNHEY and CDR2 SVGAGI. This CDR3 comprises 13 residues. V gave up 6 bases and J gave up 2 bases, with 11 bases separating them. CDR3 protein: CASSNDRAYEQYF. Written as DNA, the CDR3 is TGTGCCAGCAGCAATGATAGGGCCTACGAGCAGTACTTC.

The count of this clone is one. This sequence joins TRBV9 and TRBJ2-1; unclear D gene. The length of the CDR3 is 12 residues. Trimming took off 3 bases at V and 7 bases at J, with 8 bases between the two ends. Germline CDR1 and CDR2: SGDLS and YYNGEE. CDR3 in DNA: TGTGCCAGCAGCGCCTTGTATAATGAGCAGTTCTTC. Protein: CASSALYNEQFF.

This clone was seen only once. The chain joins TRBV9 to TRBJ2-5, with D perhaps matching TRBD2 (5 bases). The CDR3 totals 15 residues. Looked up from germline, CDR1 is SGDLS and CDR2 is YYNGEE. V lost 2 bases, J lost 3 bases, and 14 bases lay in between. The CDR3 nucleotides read TGTGCCAGCAGCGTTCTCGGGGAACCAAAAGAGACCCAGTACTTC. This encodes CASSVLGEPKETQYF.

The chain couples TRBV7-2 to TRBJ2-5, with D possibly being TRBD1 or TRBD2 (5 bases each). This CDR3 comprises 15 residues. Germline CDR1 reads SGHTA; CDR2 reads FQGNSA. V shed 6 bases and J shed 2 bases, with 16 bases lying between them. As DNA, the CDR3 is TGTGCCAGCAGAGATCGGGACGGATTACAAGAGACCCAGTACTTC. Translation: CASRDRDGLQETQYF.

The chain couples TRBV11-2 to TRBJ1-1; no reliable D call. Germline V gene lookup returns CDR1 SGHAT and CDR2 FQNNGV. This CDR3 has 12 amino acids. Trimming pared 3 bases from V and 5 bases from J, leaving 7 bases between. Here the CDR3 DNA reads TGTGCCAGCAGCTTTTGGAGAACTGAAGCTTTCTTT. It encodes CASSFWRTEAFF.

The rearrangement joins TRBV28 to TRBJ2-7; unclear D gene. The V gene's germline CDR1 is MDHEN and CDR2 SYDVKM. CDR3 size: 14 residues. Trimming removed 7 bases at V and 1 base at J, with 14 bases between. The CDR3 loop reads CASTSPQTSYEQYF. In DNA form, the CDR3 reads TGTGCCAGCACCTCGCCGCAGACGTCCTACGAGCAGTACTTC.

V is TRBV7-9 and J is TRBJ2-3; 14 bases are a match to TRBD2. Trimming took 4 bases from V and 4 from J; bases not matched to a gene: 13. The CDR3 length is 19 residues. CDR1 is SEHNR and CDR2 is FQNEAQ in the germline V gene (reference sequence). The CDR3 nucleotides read TGTGCCAGCAGCTATCCTACTGGGACTAGCGGGAGAAGATCAGATACGCAGTATTTT. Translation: CASSYPTGTSGRRSDTQYF.

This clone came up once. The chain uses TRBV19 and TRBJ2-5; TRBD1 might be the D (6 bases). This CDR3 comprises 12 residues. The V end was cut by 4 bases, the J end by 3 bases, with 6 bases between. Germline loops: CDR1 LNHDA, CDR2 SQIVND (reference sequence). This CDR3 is CASSTGEETQYF. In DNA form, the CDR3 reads TGTGCCAGTAGTACAGGGGAAGAGACCCAGTACTTC.

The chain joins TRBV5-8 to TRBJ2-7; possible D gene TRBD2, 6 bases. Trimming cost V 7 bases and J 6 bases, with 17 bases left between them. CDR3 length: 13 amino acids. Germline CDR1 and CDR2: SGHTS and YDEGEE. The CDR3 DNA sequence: TGTGCCAGCGATAATCGGGGGTATGGCGAGCAGTACGTC. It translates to CASDNRGYGEQYV.

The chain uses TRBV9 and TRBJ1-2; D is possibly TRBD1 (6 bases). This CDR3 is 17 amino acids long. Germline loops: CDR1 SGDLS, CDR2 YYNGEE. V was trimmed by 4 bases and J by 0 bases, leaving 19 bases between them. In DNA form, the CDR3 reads TGTGCCAGCAGCATACCGATCCAGGACAGCACTAACTATGGCTACACCTTC. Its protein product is CASSIPIQDSTNYGYTF.

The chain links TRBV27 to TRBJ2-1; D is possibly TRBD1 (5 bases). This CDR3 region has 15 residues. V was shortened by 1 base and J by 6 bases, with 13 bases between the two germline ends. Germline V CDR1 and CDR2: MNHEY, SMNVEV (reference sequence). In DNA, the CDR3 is TGTGCCAGCAGTTTATTATATCGACAGTCCAATGAGCAGTTCTTC. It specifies CASSLLYRQSNEQFF.

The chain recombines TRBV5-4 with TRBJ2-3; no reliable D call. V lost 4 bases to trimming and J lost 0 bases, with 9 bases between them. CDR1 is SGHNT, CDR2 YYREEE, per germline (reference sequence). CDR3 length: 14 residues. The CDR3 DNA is TGTGCCAGCAGCCGTGATACTAGCACAGATACGCAGTATTTT. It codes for CASSRDTSTDTQYF.

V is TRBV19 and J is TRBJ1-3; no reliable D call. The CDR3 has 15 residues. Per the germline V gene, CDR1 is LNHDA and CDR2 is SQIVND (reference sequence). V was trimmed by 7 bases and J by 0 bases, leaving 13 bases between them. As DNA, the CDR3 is TGTGCCAGTATAATGAGCTCTACCTCTGGAAACACCATATATTTT. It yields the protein CASIMSSTSGNTIYF.

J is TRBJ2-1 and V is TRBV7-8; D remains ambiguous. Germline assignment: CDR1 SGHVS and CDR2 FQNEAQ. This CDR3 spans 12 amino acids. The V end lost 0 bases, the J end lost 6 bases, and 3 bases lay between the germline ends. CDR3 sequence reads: CASSLAFNEQFF. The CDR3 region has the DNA TGTGCCAGCAGCTTAGCATTCAATGAGCAGTTCTTC.

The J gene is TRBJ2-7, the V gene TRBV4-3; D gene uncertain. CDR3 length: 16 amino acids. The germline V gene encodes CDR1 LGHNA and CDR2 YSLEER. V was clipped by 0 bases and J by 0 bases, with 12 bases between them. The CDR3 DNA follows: TGCGCCAGCAGCCAAGAAGTGGGGTATAGCTCCTACGAGCAGTACTTC. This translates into CASSQEVGYSSYEQYF.

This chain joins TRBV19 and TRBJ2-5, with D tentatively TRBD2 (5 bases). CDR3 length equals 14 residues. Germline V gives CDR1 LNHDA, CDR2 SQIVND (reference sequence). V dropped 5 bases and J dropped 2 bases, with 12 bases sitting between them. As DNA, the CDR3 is TGTGCCAGTAGTCGGGGTGGTGGGCAAGAGACCCAGTACTTC. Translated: CASSRGGGQETQYF.

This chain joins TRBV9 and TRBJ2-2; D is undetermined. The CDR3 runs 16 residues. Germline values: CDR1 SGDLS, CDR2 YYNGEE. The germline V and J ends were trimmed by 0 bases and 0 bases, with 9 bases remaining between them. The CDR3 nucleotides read TGTGCCAGCAGCGTAGGGGCAGATCCGAACACCGGGGAGCTGTTTTTT. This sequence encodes CASSVGADPNTGELFF.

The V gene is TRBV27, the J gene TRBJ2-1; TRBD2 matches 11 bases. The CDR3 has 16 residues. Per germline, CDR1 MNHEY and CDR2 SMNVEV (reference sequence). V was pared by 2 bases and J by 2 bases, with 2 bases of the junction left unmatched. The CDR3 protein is CASSLLAGGPYNEQFF. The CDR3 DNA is TGTGCCAGCAGTTTACTAGCGGGAGGTCCCTACAATGAGCAGTTCTTC.

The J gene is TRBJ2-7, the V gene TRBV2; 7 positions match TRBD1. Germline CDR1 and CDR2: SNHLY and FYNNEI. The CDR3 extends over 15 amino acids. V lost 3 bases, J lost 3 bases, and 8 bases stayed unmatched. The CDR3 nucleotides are TGTGCCAGCAGTGAGGGCAGGGGGTACGTCTACGAGCAGTACGTC. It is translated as CASSEGRGYVYEQYV.

The CDR3 here is CASSQDRLAGYNYGYTF. CDR3 DNA sequence: TGCGCCAGCAGCCAAGATCGGTTGGCAGGTTATAACTATGGCTACACCTTC. The chain has TRBV4-1 and TRBJ1-2, with D unresolved. This CDR3 spans 17 amino acids. The V and J ends lost 0 bases and 1 base respectively, with 15 bases between them. Germline assignment: CDR1 MGHRA and CDR2 YSYEKL.

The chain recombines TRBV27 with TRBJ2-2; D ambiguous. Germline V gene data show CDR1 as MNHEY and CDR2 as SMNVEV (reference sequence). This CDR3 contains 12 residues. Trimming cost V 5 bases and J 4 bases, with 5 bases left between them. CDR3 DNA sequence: TGTGCCAGCAGTACCCTCACCGGGGAGCTGTTTTTT. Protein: CASSTLTGELFF.

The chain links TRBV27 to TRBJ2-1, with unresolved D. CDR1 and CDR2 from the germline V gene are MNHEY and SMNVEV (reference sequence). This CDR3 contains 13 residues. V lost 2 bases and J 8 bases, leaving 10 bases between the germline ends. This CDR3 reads CASSLIASDEQFF. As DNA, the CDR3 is TGTGCCAGCAGTTTAATAGCTTCTGATGAGCAGTTCTTC.